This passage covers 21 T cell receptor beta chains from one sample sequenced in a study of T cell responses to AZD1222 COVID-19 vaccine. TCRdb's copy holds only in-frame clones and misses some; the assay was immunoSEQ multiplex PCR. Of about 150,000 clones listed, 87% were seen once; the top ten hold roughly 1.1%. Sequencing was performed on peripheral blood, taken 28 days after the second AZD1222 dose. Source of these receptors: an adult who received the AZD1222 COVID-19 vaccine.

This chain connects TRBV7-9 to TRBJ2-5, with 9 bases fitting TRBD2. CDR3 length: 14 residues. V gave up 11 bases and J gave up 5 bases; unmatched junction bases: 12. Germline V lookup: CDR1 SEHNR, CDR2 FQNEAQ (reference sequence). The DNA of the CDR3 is TGTGCCTCCTCCCGGCTAGCGGGGCTTGAGACCCAGTACTTC. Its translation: CASSRLAGLETQYF.

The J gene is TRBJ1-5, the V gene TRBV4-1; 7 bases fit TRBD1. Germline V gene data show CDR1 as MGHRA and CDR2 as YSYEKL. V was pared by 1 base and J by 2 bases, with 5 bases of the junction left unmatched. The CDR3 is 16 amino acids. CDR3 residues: CASSQGDRDGNQPQHF. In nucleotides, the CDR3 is TGCGCCAGCAGCCAAGGTGACAGGGATGGCAATCAGCCCCAGCATTTT.

Here the CDR3 reads CASGLLQASYGYTF. The CDR3 DNA reads TGTGCTAGTGGTTTGCTCCAGGCCAGCTATGGCTACACCTTC. The chain has TRBV12-5 and TRBJ1-2; no reliable D call. In germline, CDR1 is LGHNT, CDR2 FRNRAP. CDR3 length: 14 residues. V was trimmed by 2 bases and J by 4 bases, leaving 11 bases between them. Full variable domain (rest looked up from reference TRBV12-5 and TRBJ1-2): DARVTQTPRHKVTEMGQEVTMRCQPILGHNTVFWYRQTMMQGLELLAYFRNRAPLDDSGMPKDRFSAEMPDATLATLKIQPSEPRDSAVYFCASGLLQASYGYTFGSGTRLTVV.

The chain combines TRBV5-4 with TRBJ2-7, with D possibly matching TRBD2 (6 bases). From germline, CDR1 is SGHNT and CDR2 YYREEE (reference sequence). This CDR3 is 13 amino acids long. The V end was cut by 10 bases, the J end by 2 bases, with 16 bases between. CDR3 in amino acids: CAGGCGAPYEQYF. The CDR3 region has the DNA TGTGCCGGGGGGTGCGGGGCCCCCTACGAGCAGTACTTC.

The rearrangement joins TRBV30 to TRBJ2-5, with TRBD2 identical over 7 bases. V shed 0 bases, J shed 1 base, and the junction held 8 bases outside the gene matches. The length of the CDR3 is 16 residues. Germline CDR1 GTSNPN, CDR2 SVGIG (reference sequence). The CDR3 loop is CAWSVNLLASQETQYF. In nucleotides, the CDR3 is TGTGCCTGGAGTGTCAACTTACTAGCGTCCCAAGAGACCCAGTACTTC.

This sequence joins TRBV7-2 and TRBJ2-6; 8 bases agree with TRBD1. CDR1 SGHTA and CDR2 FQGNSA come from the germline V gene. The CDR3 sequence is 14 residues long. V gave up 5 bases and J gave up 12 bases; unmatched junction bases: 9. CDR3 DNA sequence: TGTGCCAGCAGCCGGGACAGGCGTGAAGTCGTCCTGACTTTC. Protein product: CASSRDRREVVLTF.

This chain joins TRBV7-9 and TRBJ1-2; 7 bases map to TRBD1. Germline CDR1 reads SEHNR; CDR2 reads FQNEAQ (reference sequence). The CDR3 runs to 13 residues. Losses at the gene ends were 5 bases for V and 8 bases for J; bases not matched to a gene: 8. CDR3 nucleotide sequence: TGTGCCAGCAGCCCTCCCACAGGGGTCGGCTACACCTTC. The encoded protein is CASSPPTGVGYTF.

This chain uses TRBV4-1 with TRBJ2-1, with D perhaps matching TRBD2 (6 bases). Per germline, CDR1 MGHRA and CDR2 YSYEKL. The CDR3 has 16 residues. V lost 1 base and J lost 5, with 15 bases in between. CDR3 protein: CASSQGIQRAHNEQFF. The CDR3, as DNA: TGCGCCAGCAGCCAAGGAATCCAGCGGGCGCACAATGAGCAGTTCTTC.

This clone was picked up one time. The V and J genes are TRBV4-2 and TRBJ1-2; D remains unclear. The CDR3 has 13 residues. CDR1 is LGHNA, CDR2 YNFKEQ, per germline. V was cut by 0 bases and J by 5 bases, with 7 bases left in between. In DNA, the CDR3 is TGTGCCAGCAGCCAAGACGGGCAGTATGGCTACACCTTC. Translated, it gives CASSQDGQYGYTF.

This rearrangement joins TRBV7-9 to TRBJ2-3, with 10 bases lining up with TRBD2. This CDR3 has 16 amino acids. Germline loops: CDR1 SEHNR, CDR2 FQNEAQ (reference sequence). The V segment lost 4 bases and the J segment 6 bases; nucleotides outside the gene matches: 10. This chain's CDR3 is CASSWDTSGASDTQYF. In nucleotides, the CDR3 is TGTGCCAGCAGCTGGGATACTAGCGGGGCGTCGGATACGCAGTATTTT.

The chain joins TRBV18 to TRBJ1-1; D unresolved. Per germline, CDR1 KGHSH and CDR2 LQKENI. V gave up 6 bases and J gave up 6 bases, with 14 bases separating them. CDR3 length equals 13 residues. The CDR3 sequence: CASSPSGVAEAFF. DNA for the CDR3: TGTGCCAGCTCTCCTAGCGGTGTCGCTGAAGCTTTCTTT.

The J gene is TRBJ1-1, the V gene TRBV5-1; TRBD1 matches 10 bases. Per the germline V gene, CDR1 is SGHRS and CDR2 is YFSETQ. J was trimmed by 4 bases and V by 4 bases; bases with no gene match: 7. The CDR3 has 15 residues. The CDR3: CASSPGTGVPTEAFF. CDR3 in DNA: TGCGCCAGCAGCCCCGGGACAGGGGTGCCCACTGAAGCTTTCTTT.

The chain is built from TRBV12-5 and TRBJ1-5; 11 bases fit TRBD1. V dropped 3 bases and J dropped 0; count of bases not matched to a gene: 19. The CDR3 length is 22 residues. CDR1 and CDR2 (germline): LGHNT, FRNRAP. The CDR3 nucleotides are TGTGCTAGTGGTTTTCGATTCTGGGGGACCGGACAGGGGGCCGATAGCAATCAGCCCCAGCATTTT. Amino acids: CASGFRFWGTGQGADSNQPQHF.

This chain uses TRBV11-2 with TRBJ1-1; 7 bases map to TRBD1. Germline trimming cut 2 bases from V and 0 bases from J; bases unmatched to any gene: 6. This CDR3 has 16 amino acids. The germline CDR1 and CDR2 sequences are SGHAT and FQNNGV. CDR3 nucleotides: TGTGCCAGCAGCTTAAGCTCGGGACAGCTGAACACTGAAGCTTTCTTT. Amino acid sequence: CASSLSSGQLNTEAFF. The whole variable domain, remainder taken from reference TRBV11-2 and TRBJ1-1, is EAGVAQSPRYKIIEKRQSVAFWCNPISGHATLYWYQQILGQGPKLLIQFQNNGVVDDSQLPKDRFSAERLKGVDSTLKIQPAKLEDSAVYLCASSLSSGQLNTEAFFGQGTRLTVV.

CDR3 DNA: TGCGCCAGCAGCTTGGAAATGACTGCCCAGAATTCACCCCTCCACTTT. It is translated as CASSLEMTAQNSPLHF. This chain links TRBV5-1 with TRBJ1-6; D not certain. The germline gives CDR1 SGHRS, CDR2 YFSETQ. V shed 0 bases and J shed 7 bases, with 14 bases lying between them. The CDR3 sequence is 16 residues long.

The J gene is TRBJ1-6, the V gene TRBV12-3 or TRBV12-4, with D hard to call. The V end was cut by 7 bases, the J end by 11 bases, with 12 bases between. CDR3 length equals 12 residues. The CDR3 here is CASTSELPPLHF. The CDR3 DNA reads TGTGCCAGCACGTCCGAATTGCCACCCCTCCACTTT.

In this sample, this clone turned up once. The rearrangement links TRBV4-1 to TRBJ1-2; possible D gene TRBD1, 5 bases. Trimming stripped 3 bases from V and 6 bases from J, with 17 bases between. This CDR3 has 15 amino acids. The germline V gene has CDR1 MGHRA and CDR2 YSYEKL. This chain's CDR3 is CASSHPRGREDGYTF. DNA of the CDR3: TGCGCCAGCAGCCACCCAAGGGGCAGGGAGGATGGCTACACCTTC.

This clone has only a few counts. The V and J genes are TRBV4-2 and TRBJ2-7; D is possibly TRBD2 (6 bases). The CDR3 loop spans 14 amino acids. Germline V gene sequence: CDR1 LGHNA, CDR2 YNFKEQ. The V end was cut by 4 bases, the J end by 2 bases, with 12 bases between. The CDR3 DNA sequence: TGTGCCAGCAGCCGCGGGACTGTAGCCTACGAGCAGTACTTC. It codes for CASSRGTVAYEQYF.

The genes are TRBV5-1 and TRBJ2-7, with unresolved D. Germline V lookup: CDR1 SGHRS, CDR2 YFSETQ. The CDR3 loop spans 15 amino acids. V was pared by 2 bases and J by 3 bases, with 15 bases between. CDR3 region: CASSFSPRQGYEQYF. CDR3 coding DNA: TGCGCCAGCAGCTTCTCTCCGAGACAAGGCTACGAGCAGTACTTC.

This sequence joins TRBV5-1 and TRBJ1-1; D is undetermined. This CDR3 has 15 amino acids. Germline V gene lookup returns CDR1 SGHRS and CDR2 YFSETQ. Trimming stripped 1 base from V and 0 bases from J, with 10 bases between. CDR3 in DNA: TGCGCCAGCAGCTTGATTGGCAGCGTGAACACTGAAGCTTTCTTT. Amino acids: CASSLIGSVNTEAFF.

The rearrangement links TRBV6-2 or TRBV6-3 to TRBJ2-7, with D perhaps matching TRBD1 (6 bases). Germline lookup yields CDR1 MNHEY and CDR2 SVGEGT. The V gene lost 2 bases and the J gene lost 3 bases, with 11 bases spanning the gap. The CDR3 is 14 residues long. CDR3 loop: CASSYPRGGYEQYF. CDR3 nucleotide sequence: TGTGCCAGCAGTTACCCCCGAGGGGGCTACGAGCAGTACTTC.